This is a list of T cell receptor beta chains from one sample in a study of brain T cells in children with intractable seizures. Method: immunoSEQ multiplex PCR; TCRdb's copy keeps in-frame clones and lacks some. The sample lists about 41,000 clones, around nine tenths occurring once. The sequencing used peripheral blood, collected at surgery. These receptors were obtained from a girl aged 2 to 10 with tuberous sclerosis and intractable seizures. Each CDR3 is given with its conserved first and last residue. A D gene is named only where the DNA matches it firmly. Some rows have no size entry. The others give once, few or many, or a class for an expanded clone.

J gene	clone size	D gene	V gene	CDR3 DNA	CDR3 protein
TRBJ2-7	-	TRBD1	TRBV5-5	TGTGCCAGCCCCACAGGGGGAACCCCCACCCGCTACGAGCAGTACTTC	CASPTGGTPTRYEQYF
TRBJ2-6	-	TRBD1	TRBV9	TGTGCCAGCAGCACGGGACAGGGAAACTCTGGGGCCAACGTCCTGACTTTC	CASSTGQGNSGANVLTF
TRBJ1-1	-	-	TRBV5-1	TGCGCCAGCAGCTTGGTAGCCTTGGGAGACACTGAAGCTTTCTTT	CASSLVALGDTEAFF
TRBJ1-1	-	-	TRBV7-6	TGTGCCAGCAGCTTAGGAGGGGACGTGGGTGAAGCTTTCTTT	CASSLGGDVGEAFF
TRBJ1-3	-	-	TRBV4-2	TGTGCCAGCAGCCAAGGGGGGGCAGGGTCCACCATATATTTT	CASSQGGAGSTIYF
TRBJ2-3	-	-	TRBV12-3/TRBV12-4	TGTGCCAGCAGCCCCACGGGGGCCGATACGCAGTATTTT	CASSPTGADTQYF
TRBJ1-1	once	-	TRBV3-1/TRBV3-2	TGTGCCAGCAGCCGTGGGAGGGTCCCTGAAGCTTTCTTT	CASSRGRVPEAFF
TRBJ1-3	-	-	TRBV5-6	TGTGCCAGCAGCTTAGGGGGGCGATCTGGAAACACCATATATTTT	CASSLGGRSGNTIYF
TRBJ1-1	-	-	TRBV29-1	TGCAGCGTCGAGGGGGAAGGGTTAAACACTGAAGCTTTCTTT	CSVEGEGLNTEAFF
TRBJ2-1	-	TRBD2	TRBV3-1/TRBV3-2	TGTGCCAGCAGCCGCGGGACTAGCGGGAAAGCCTACAATGAGCAGTTCTTC	CASSRGTSGKAYNEQFF
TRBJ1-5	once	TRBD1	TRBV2	TGTGCCAGCAGCCCAGGACAGGGCAATCAGCCCCAGCATTTT	CASSPGQGNQPQHF
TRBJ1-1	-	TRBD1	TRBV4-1	TGCGCCAGCAGCCGTTCTTCCGGGACAGGGGCTGAAGCTTTCTTT	CASSRSSGTGAEAFF
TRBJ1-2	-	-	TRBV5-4	TGTGCCAGCAGCTTGCCTAGTCGGACCGATTATGGCTACACCTTC	CASSLPSRTDYGYTF
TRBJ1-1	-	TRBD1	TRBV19	TGTGCCAGTAGTACCTCTCTCCTGACAGGGGGAAACACTGAAGCTTTCTTT	CASSTSLLTGGNTEAFF
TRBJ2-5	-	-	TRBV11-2	TGTGCCAGCACCCCCTCGGGGCAAGAGACCCAGTACTTC	CASTPSGQETQYF